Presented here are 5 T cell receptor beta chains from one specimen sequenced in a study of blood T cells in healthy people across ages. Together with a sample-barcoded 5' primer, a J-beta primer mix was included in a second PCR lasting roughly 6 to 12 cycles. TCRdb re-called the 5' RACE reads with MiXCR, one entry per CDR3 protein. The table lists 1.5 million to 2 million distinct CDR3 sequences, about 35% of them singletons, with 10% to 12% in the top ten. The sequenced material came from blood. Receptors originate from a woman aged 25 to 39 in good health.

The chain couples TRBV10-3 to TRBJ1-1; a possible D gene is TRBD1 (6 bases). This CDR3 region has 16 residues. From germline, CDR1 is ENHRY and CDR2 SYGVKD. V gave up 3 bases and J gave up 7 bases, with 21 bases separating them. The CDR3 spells CAISDRLGGAHNEAFF. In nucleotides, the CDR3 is TGTGCCATCAGTGATCGGTTAGGGGGTGCGCATAATGAAGCTTTCTTT.

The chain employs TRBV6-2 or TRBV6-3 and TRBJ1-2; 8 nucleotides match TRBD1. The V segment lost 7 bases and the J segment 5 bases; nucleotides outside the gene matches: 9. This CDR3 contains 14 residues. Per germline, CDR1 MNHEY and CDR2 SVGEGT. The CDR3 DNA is TGTGCCAGCACCCCGGACAGGGCTGCTTATGGCTACACCTTC. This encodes CASTPDRAAYGYTF.

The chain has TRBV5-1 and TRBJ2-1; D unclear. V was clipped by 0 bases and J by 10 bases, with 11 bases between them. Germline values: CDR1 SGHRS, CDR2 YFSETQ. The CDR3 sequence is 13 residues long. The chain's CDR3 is CASSLAEMGEQFF. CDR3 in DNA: TGCGCCAGCAGCTTGGCGGAGATGGGGGAGCAGTTCTTC.

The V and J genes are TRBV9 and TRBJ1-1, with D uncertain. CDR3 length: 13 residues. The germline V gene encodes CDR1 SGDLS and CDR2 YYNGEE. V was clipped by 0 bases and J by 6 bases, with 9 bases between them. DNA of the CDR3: TGTGCCAGCAGCGTAGCATCGGAGGCTGAAGCTTTCTTT. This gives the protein CASSVASEAEAFF.

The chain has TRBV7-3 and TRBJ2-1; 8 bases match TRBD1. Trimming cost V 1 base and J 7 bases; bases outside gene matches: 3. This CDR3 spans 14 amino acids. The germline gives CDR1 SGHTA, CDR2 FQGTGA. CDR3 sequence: CASSLSRGRNEQFF. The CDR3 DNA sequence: TGTGCCAGCAGCTTAAGCAGGGGGCGGAATGAGCAGTTCTTC. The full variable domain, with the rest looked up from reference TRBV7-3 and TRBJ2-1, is GAGVSQTPSNKVTEKGKYVELRCDPISGHTALYWYRQSLGQGPEFLIYFQGTGAADDSGLPNDRFFAVRPEGSVSTLKIQRTERGDSAVYLCASSLSRGRNEQFFGPGTRLTVL.